Below, one T cell receptor (beta chain) is given with its context. The antigen remains undetermined. These data are taken from a study of PD-L1 blockade in urothelial cancer. Study-wide context: Per blood sample, T cells had a median of 141,255.

The CDR3 is 17 amino acids. General observations from the study: Patients with below-median pretreatment blood clonality survived longer.

Profiled with immunoSEQ multiplex PCR; TCRdb holds only in-frame clones, not every one. Of tens of thousands of clones listed, approximately 80% are singletons. This sequence originates from a man in his sixties or seventies with urothelial cancer. The input for sequencing was PBMCs, taken around atezolizumab (anti-PD-L1) treatment. This chain uses TRBV21-1 with TRBJ2-5; TRBD1, the table's D call, was not compared with the DNA. TRBV21-1 represents a pseudogene. The DNA of the CDR3 is TGTGCCAGCAGCCCTTCTGGGGGACAGGGTCCCCCAGAGACCCAGTACTTC. Protein product: CASSPSGGQGPPETQYF.